These 25 T cell receptor beta chains originate from one sample sequenced in a study of beta chain features in type 1 diabetes. Expressed TCRB transcripts got sequenced, as all isolated RNA was reverse transcribed. Profiling relied on immunoSEQ multiplex PCR, and the TCRdb table lists in-frame clones only, not all of them. The sample holds about 360,000 clones; over 10% are singletons and the top ten take under 0.02%. Material for sequencing was naive CD4+ T cells from blood. The receptor source for this set is a man younger than 35 in good health.

The gene calls are TRBV19 and TRBJ2-7, with D perhaps matching TRBD1 (6 bases). CDR3 length: 14 amino acids. The germline V gene has CDR1 LNHDA and CDR2 SQIVND (reference sequence). V was pared by 2 bases and J by 3 bases, with 11 bases between. CDR3 bases: TGTGCCAGTAGTATAACCGGGACAAGCTACGAGCAGTACTTC. This encodes CASSITGTSYEQYF.

This clone has more than one count but fewer than ten. The V gene is TRBV5-4, the J gene TRBJ2-2; 9 bases are shared with TRBD1. The V gene end was trimmed by 4 bases and the J gene end by 4 bases; junction bases not matched to a gene: 5. The CDR3 has 15 residues. In germline, CDR1 is SGHNT, CDR2 YYREEE (reference sequence). CDR3 in amino acids: CASSPRQGGTGELFF. DNA of the CDR3: TGTGCCAGCAGCCCGAGACAGGGGGGCACCGGGGAGCTGTTTTTT.

The genes are TRBV11-2 and TRBJ2-5; maybe TRBD2 (6 bases). V was pared by 5 bases and J by 3 bases, with 16 bases between. Germline values: CDR1 SGHAT, CDR2 FQNNGV. The CDR3 spans 15 residues. The CDR3 sequence is CASSQGTRGEETQYF. The CDR3 DNA follows: TGTGCCAGCAGCCAAGGCACTCGCGGGGAAGAGACCCAGTACTTC.

This chain uses TRBV27 with TRBJ1-4; TRBD1 aligns across 8 bases. V was pared by 4 bases and J by 7 bases, with 8 bases of the junction left unmatched. CDR1 is MNHEY, CDR2 SMNVEV, per germline (reference sequence). The CDR3 consists of 15 residues. CDR3 loop: CASSSLTGGGEKLFF. Written as DNA, the CDR3 is TGTGCCAGCAGTTCACTAACAGGGGGGGGTGAAAAACTGTTTTTT.

This clone was detected a few times. V gene TRBV28 combines with J gene TRBJ2-7, with 9 bases identical to TRBD1. V was pared by 2 bases and J by 6 bases, with 8 bases of the junction left unmatched. The CDR3 length is 15 residues. CDR1 and CDR2 from the germline V gene are MDHEN and SYDVKM. CDR3 amino acids: CASSLRGQGMGEQYF. CDR3 DNA sequence: TGTGCCAGCAGTTTAAGGGGACAGGGAATGGGCGAGCAGTACTTC.

The rearrangement joins TRBV7-2 to TRBJ2-5; tentative D call: TRBD2 (5 bases). This CDR3 has 15 residues. Trimming left V 0 bases short and J 4 bases short, with 12 bases between. The V gene's germline CDR1 is SGHTA and CDR2 FQGNSA. The CDR3 nucleotides are TGTGCCAGCAGCTTAGCGCACGGGAAGGGAGAGACCCAGTACTTC. Translated, it gives CASSLAHGKGETQYF.

This clone has just a few counts. V gene TRBV19 combines with J gene TRBJ1-1, with a tentative D call TRBD1 (5 bases). The CDR3 covers 12 residues. The V gene's germline CDR1 is LNHDA and CDR2 SQIVND (reference sequence). The V gene lost 3 bases and the J gene lost 7 bases, with 9 bases spanning the gap. CDR3 in DNA: TGTGCCAGTAGTATCAGGGAAGGTGAAGCTTTCTTT. This encodes CASSIREGEAFF. The full variable domain, its missing parts supplied by reference TRBV19 and TRBJ1-1, is DGGITQSPKYLFRKEGQNVTLSCEQNLNHDAMYWYRQDPGQGLRLIYYSQIVNDFQKGDIAEGYSVSREKKESFPLTVTSAQKNPTAFYLCASSIREGEAFFGQGTRLTVV.

The chain couples TRBV5-1 to TRBJ1-1; 9 nucleotides align to TRBD1. The CDR3 loop spans 14 amino acids. Looked up from germline, CDR1 is SGHRS and CDR2 is YFSETQ. Trimming removed 5 bases from V and 5 bases from J; junction bases left unmatched: 7. As DNA, the CDR3 is TGCGCCAGCAGTCGACAGGGGGATCGAACTGAAGCTTTCTTT. This encodes CASSRQGDRTEAFF.

CDR3 bases: TGTGCCAGCAGCTTAACTGGGCGCTCCTACAATGAGCAGTTCTTC. It yields the protein CASSLTGRSYNEQFF. The chain employs TRBV11-1 and TRBJ2-1; D unclear. V was shortened by 2 bases and J by 0 bases, with 8 bases between the two germline ends. The CDR3 totals 15 residues. Germline V gives CDR1 SGHAT, CDR2 FQDESV (reference sequence).

This clone came up a few times. This chain connects TRBV18 to TRBJ1-6; 8 bases map to TRBD1. CDR1 is KGHSH, CDR2 LQKENI, per germline. Losses at the gene ends were 3 bases for V and 7 bases for J; bases not matched to a gene: 8. This CDR3 spans 16 amino acids. The CDR3 nucleotides read TGTGCCAGCTCACCTCGGACAGGGAGAAGCAATTCACCCCTCCACTTT. Amino acid sequence: CASSPRTGRSNSPLHF.

This chain connects TRBV7-9 to TRBJ1-2; the D is unclear. Germline V gene data show CDR1 as SEHNR and CDR2 as FQNEAQ (reference sequence). This CDR3 comprises 12 residues. Trimming removed 1 base from V and 8 bases from J, with 8 bases in between. Here the CDR3 reads CASSLGAGGYTF. DNA of the CDR3: TGTGCCAGCAGCTTAGGGGCTGGGGGCTACACCTTC.

This clone has just a few counts. The CDR3 nucleotides are TGTGCCAGCTCACCACCGGCGGGAGGGCCTCGTGAGCAGTTCTTC. It yields the protein CASSPPAGGPREQFF. The rearrangement joins TRBV18 to TRBJ2-1; 9 nucleotides line up with TRBD2. CDR3 length: 15 residues. Germline CDR1 and CDR2: KGHSH and LQKENI. V dropped 0 bases and J dropped 9; count of bases not matched to a gene: 6.

There are a few counts of this clone. V is TRBV5-1 and J is TRBJ1-6, with no clear D. Germline loops: CDR1 SGHRS, CDR2 YFSETQ. The CDR3 contains 13 residues. Trimming took 4 bases from V and 9 from J, leaving 11 bases between them. CDR3 amino acids: CASSPSPGSPLHF. In nucleotides, the CDR3 is TGCGCCAGCAGCCCTTCTCCGGGTTCACCCCTCCACTTT.

The chain combines TRBV5-4 with TRBJ2-1, with 9 positions matching TRBD1. Germline CDR1 and CDR2: SGHNT and YYREEE (reference sequence). This CDR3 is 16 amino acids long. J was trimmed by 6 bases and V by 4 bases; bases with no gene match: 11. CDR3 nucleotides: TGTGCCAGCAGCGGCGCTGGACAGGGGAGGTTCAATGAGCAGTTCTTC. Translation: CASSGAGQGRFNEQFF.

This clone has more than one count but fewer than ten. The chain joins TRBV29-1 to TRBJ1-1; no clear D gene. V lost 3 bases and J lost 0, with 8 bases in between. The CDR3 has 13 residues. CDR1 and CDR2 from the germline V gene are SQVTM and ANQGSEA. CDR3 region: CSVDTALNTEAFF. The DNA for the CDR3 is TGCAGCGTTGATACAGCTTTGAACACTGAAGCTTTCTTT. Looking up the rest from reference TRBV29-1 and TRBJ1-1 gives the full variable domain: SAVISQKPSRDICQRGTSLTIQCQVDSQVTMMFWYRQQPGQSLTLIATANQGSEATYESGFVIDKFPISRPNLTFSTLTVSNMSPEDSSIYLCSVDTALNTEAFFGQGTRLTVV.

The V call is TRBV25-1, the J call TRBJ2-5, with a possible D match to TRBD1 (6 bases). Germline CDR1 reads MGHDK; CDR2 reads SYGVNS. V lost 7 bases and J 4 bases, leaving 13 bases between the germline ends. The CDR3 contains 13 residues. Written as DNA, the CDR3 is TGTGCCAGCAAAGGACCCAGGGGAGAGACCCAGTACTTC. Protein sequence: CASKGPRGETQYF.

This chain connects TRBV28 to TRBJ1-2; no definite D call. The ends were cut back, 5 bases at V and 4 bases at J, with 20 bases in the middle. The CDR3 loop spans 16 amino acids. Germline CDR1 is MDHEN and CDR2 is SYDVKM. As DNA, the CDR3 is TGTGCCAGCAGTCCTGGGCGGGCAGAAAAGATCTATGGCTACACCTTC. This codes for CASSPGRAEKIYGYTF.

This clone has only a few counts. This chain connects TRBV28 to TRBJ1-1; 7 nucleotides agree with TRBD1. The CDR3 totals 15 residues. In germline, CDR1 is MDHEN, CDR2 SYDVKM. Trimming at V came to 5 bases and at J to 3 bases, leaving 9 bases not matched to a gene. CDR3 in DNA: TGTGCCAGCAGTCCTACGACAGGGTCTCACACTGAAGCTTTCTTT. Residues: CASSPTTGSHTEAFF.

V gene TRBV7-3 combines with J gene TRBJ2-1, with D possibly TRBD2 on 6 matching bases. The CDR3 contains 14 residues. With 5 bases removed from V and 8 bases from J, the gap between germline ends came to 16 bases. Per germline, CDR1 SGHTA and CDR2 FQGTGA. This CDR3 reads CASSAGTPNHEQFF. The CDR3 nucleotides are TGTGCCAGCAGCGCCGGGACTCCTAACCATGAGCAGTTCTTC.

This clone has more than one count but fewer than ten. The rearrangement links TRBV5-1 to TRBJ2-2, with 10 bases that match TRBD1. The CDR3 consists of 14 residues. Trimming at V came to 3 bases and at J to 6 bases, leaving 2 bases not matched to a gene. Germline CDR1 SGHRS, CDR2 YFSETQ. The CDR3 sequence: CASSSGQGSGELFF. CDR3 nucleotide sequence: TGCGCCAGCAGCTCGGGACAGGGGTCCGGGGAGCTGTTTTTT.

This clone was observed a few times. V gene TRBV18 combines with J gene TRBJ2-6; D is unresolved. Per germline, CDR1 KGHSH and CDR2 LQKENI. The length of the CDR3 is 17 residues. Trimming cost V 8 bases and J 1 base, with 18 bases left between them. The chain's CDR3 is CASLPRADFSGANVLTF. The CDR3 nucleotides read TGTGCCAGCCTACCACGGGCAGATTTTTCTGGGGCCAACGTCCTGACTTTC. Variable domain in full (rest from reference TRBV18 and TRBJ2-6): NAGVMQNPRHLVRRRGQEARLRCSPMKGHSHVYWYRQLPEEGLKFMVYLQKENIIDESGMPKERFSAEFPKEGPSILRIQQVVRGDSAAYFCASLPRADFSGANVLTFGAGSRLTVL.

In its sample, this clone was seen a few times. V and J are TRBV4-3 and TRBJ2-2; the match to TRBD1 covers 8 bases. J lost 2 bases, V lost 3 bases, and 8 bases had no gene match. This CDR3 has 17 residues. Germline V CDR1 and CDR2: LGHNA, YSLEER. The chain's CDR3 is CASSHGTGGLNTGELFF. The CDR3, as DNA: TGCGCCAGCAGCCACGGGACAGGAGGGCTAAACACCGGGGAGCTGTTTTTT.

This chain links TRBV5-6 with TRBJ1-1; 8 bases are shared with TRBD1. Trimming removed 2 bases from V and 0 bases from J; junction bases left unmatched: 3. The CDR3 extends over 15 amino acids. CDR1 and CDR2 from the germline V gene are SGHDT and YYEEEE. The CDR3 DNA reads TGTGCCAGCAGCTTAGACAGGGGTATGAACACTGAAGCTTTCTTT. This gives the protein CASSLDRGMNTEAFF.

This clone was seen a few times. Other DNA sequences in the sample encode the same CDR3. This chain joins TRBV18 and TRBJ2-3; no firm D call. Trimming removed 3 bases at V and 1 base at J, with 5 bases between. Germline V gene data show CDR1 as KGHSH and CDR2 as LQKENI. CDR3 length: 13 amino acids. CDR3 sequence: CASSPSGTDTQYF. For the CDR3, the DNA is TGTGCCAGCTCACCTTCGGGCACAGATACGCAGTATTTT.

This clone occurred a few times. The rearrangement joins TRBV9 to TRBJ1-2; weak D call: TRBD1 (5 bases). The germline V and J ends were trimmed by 4 bases and 4 bases, with 11 bases remaining between them. The CDR3 runs 13 residues. Germline lookup yields CDR1 SGDLS and CDR2 YYNGEE. CDR3 bases: TGTGCCAGCAGCCCGACAGCGATCTATGGCTACACCTTC. Protein: CASSPTAIYGYTF.